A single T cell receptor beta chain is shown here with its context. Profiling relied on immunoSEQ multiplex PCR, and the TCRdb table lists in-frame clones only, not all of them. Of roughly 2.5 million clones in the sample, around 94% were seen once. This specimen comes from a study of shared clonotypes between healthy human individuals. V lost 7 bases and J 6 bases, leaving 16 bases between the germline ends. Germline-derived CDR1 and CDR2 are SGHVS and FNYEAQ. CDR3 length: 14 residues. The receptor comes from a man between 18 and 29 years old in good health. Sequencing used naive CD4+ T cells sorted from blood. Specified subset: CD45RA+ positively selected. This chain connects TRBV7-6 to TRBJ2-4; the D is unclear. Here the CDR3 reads CASMPGGKINIQYF. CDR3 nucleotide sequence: TGTGCCAGCATGCCAGGTGGAAAAATAAACATTCAGTACTTC.